These T cell receptor beta chains were read from a single sample in a study of Ad26.COV2.S vaccination and SARS-CoV-2 variants. The table came from immunoSEQ multiplex PCR; TCRdb's copy has only in-frame clones and leaves some out. The table has hundreds of thousands of clones, about 87% seen once. The sequencing here drew on peripheral blood, taken in a trial of Ad26.COV2.S vaccine versus placebo. These receptors were collected from a person between 18 and 60 years old who received the Ad26.COV2.S COVID-19 vaccine or a placebo. Both conserved end residues are part of each CDR3. A D gene is named only where the DNA matches it firmly. Some rows have no size entry. The others give once, few or many, or a class for an expanded clone.

clone_size cdr3_length j_call v_call d_call cdr3_nt cdr3_aa
- 15 TRBJ2-3 TRBV6-5 - TGTGCCAGCAGTTACCGCCGGACTAGCACAGATACGCAGTATTTT CASSYRRTSTDTQYF
- 15 TRBJ1-2 TRBV28 TRBD1 TGTGCCAGCAGTTTAGGGCCCGGGACAGGGAATGGCTACACCTTC CASSLGPGTGNGYTF
- 13 TRBJ1-1 TRBV30 TRBD1 TGTGCCTGGAATGGACAGGGGAACACTGAAGCTTTCTTT CAWNGQGNTEAFF
- 16 TRBJ1-1 TRBV6-2/TRBV6-3 TRBD1 TGTGCCAGCAGTCCCGGGACAGGGACAATGAACACTGAAGCTTTCTTT CASSPGTGTMNTEAFF
- 15 TRBJ2-7 TRBV5-6 TRBD2 TGTGCCAGCAGTCAACTAGCGCCTTACTCCTACGAGCAGTACTTC CASSQLAPYSYEQYF
- 20 TRBJ2-1 TRBV10-2 - TGCGCCAGCAGTGAGGGGGGATGGGGGCGGCGGGTGGCTAGCGGAAATGAGCAGTTCTTC CASSEGGWGRRVASGNEQFF
few 12 TRBJ1-5 TRBV29-1 - TGCAGCGTGAGCGGGGTCGGTCAGCCCCAGCATTTT CSVSGVGQPQHF
- 14 TRBJ1-1 TRBV5-1 - TGCGCCAGCAGCTTCAGGGGTGGGATTGATGAAGCTTTCTTT CASSFRGGIDEAFF
few 18 TRBJ2-3 TRBV9 - TGTGCCAGCAGCGTAGCCCCCTTGGGGGGCGGAAATTCAGATACGCAGTATTTT CASSVAPLGGGNSDTQYF
- 15 TRBJ2-2 TRBV6-1 - TGTGCCAGCAGTTGGAGTTGGGGTGACACCGGGGAGCTGTTTTTT CASSWSWGDTGELFF
- 15 TRBJ2-3 TRBV11-3 - TGTGCCAGCAGCTTGTCGGGCTATCTCTCAGATACGCAGTATTTT CASSLSGYLSDTQYF
- 13 TRBJ1-1 TRBV27 TRBD1 TGTGCCAGCAGTTTTTATAACAGGGGCTCGGCTTTCTTT CASSFYNRGSAFF
- 15 TRBJ2-7 TRBV19 TRBD1 TGTGCCAGTAGTATTATCTCCGACAGGGCGCGGGAGCAGTACTTC CASSIISDRAREQYF
- 15 TRBJ1-3 TRBV12-5 - TGTGCTAGTGGTTTGGCGCAGGGTAGAGGAAACACCATATATTTT CASGLAQGRGNTIYF
- 13 TRBJ2-1 TRBV24-1 - TGTGCCAGCGCCGGGACCGCGAACAATGAGCAGTTCTTC CASAGTANNEQFF
- 16 TRBJ2-5 TRBV9 TRBD2 TGTGCCAGCAGCGTAGCAACTAGCGGGGGACAAGAGACCCAGTACTTC CASSVATSGGQETQYF
- 11 TRBJ2-7 TRBV12-3/TRBV12-4 - TGTGCCACCCCTGAGGTCTACGAGCAGTACTTC CATPEVYEQYF
- 15 TRBJ2-2 TRBV5-4 TRBD2 TGTGCCAGCAGCTCGGGGACTAAACGGACCGGGGAGCTGTTTTTT CASSSGTKRTGELFF
- 13 TRBJ1-2 TRBV5-1 - TGCGCCAGCAGCTCGAGCTTCGGGACCCCCCCCACCTTC CASSSSFGTPPTF
- 15 TRBJ1-1 TRBV28 - TGTGCCAGCCGGTTGGGGTGGAGTAAAGAGAGGGAAGCTTTCTTT CASRLGWSKEREAFF
- 11 TRBJ2-1 TRBV6-2/TRBV6-3 - TGTGCCAGCAGCCGTGGCAATGAGCAGTTCTTC CASSRGNEQFF
- 13 TRBJ1-2 TRBV6-6 - TGTGCCAGCAGTTCCATTACAGGGATCGGCTACACCTTC CASSSITGIGYTF
- 14 TRBJ1-2 TRBV30 - TGTGCCTGGAGTCGGACATTCCTGGACTATGGCTACACCTTC CAWSRTFLDYGYTF
many 18 TRBJ2-7 TRBV10-3 TRBD2 TGTGCCATCAGTGAGTCGACCGGACTAGCGGGAGCCTTCCCCGAGCAGTACTTC CAISESTGLAGAFPEQYF
- 18 TRBJ1-5 TRBV28 - TGTGCCAGCAGTTTCGCCCTCCTTCTGGGGAACAGCAATCAGCCCCAGCATTTT CASSFALLLGNSNQPQHF
- 18 TRBJ2-2 TRBV28 TRBD2 TGTGCCAGCAGCCCCTCCACCCACAAGGCGGGAGTAAACGGGGAGCTGTTTTTT CASSPSTHKAGVNGELFF
- 16 TRBJ1-3 TRBV5-4 - TGTGCCAGCAGCTTCAACGGGGGGCTATCTGGAAACACCATATATTTT CASSFNGGLSGNTIYF
- 15 TRBJ1-1 TRBV28 TRBD1 TGTGCCAGCACCCTTCTCCGGACAGGGACCACTGAAGCTTTCTTT CASTLLRTGTTEAFF
- 17 TRBJ1-4 TRBV19 - TGTGCCAGTAGACCGGGCCGGAACCTTGCAACTAATGAAAAACTGTTTTTT CASRPGRNLATNEKLFF
few 11 TRBJ2-1 TRBV27 - TGTGCCAGCAGTTTAAACAGAAAGCAGTTCTTC CASSLNRKQFF
once 17 TRBJ2-1 TRBV14 - TGTGCCAGCAGCCAAGGGGTCGGCAGGTGGGCTTGGGATGAGCAGTTCTTC CASSQGVGRWAWDEQFF
- 14 TRBJ2-5 TRBV18 - TGTGCCAGCTCACCAGATGAGGCGTACGAGACCCAGTACTTC CASSPDEAYETQYF
- 15 TRBJ1-5 TRBV5-1 - TGCGCCAGCAGCTTGGAAGGTTCCGGGGACCAGCCCCAGCATTTT CASSLEGSGDQPQHF
- 16 TRBJ1-4 TRBV4-1 TRBD1 TGCGCCAGCAGCCAAGCCCTGACAGGGGGGAATGAAAAACTGTTTTTT CASSQALTGGNEKLFF
- 14 TRBJ2-3 TRBV2 TRBD2 TGTGCCAGCAGTCGTAGCGGGGGCACAGATACGCAGTATTTT CASSRSGGTDTQYF
- 17 TRBJ1-3 TRBV7-6 - TGTGCCAGCAGCTCCACTACCGGACTGACGAAGGGAAACACCATATATTTT CASSSTTGLTKGNTIYF
- 14 TRBJ1-3 TRBV28 TRBD1 TGTGCCAGCGACAGGGGGCGAGCTGGAAACACCATATATTTT CASDRGRAGNTIYF
- 14 TRBJ2-1 TRBV3-1/TRBV3-2 TRBD2 TGTGCCAGCAGCCAAAGCGGGGCCCCAAGGGAGCAGTTCTTC CASSQSGAPREQFF
- 14 TRBJ1-2 TRBV7-2 - TGTGCCAGCAGCCCCGGGCAGGGAAACTATGGCTACACCTTC CASSPGQGNYGYTF
- 12 TRBJ1-6 TRBV28 - TGTGCCAGCAGCCCTCCCAATTCACCCCTCCACTTT CASSPPNSPLHF
- 16 TRBJ1-2 TRBV27 TRBD1 TGTGCCAGCAGTCCCTACCTGGGACAGGGACTCTATGGCTACACCTTC CASSPYLGQGLYGYTF
- 15 TRBJ1-1 TRBV28 TRBD1 TGTGCCAGCAGTTCCCAGAACAGGGGGCGAACTGAAGCTTTCTTT CASSSQNRGRTEAFF
few 13 TRBJ1-5 TRBV7-8 - TGTGCCAGCAGCTCCTTTAGCAATCAGCCCCAGCATTTT CASSSFSNQPQHF
- 13 TRBJ2-3 TRBV5-6 TRBD2 TGTGCCAGCAGCTTCCGGGAGGGAGATACGCAGTATTTT CASSFREGDTQYF
- 15 TRBJ2-7 TRBV6-4 TRBD1 TGTGCCAGCAGGCGGACAGGACAGGGGCCCTACGAGCAGTACTTC CASRRTGQGPYEQYF
once 14 TRBJ1-2 TRBV9 - TGTGCCAGCAGCAATCGACAGGTTTATGATGGCTACACCTTC CASSNRQVYDGYTF
- 13 TRBJ2-5 TRBV5-6 - TGTGCCAGCAGCTTGGGTTGGCAAGAGACCCAGTACTTC CASSLGWQETQYF